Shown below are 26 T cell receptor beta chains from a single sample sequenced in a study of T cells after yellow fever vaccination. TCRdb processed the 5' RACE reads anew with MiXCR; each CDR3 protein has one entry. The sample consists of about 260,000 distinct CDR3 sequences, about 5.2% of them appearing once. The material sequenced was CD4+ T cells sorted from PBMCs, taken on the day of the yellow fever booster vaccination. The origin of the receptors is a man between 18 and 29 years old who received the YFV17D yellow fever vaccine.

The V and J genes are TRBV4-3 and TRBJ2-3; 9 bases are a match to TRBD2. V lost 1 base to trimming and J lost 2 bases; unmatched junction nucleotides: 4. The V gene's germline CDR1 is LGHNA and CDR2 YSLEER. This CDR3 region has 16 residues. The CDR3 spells CASSQGASGVTDTQYF. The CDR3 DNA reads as TGCGCCAGCAGCCAAGGGGCTAGCGGGGTCACAGATACGCAGTATTTT.

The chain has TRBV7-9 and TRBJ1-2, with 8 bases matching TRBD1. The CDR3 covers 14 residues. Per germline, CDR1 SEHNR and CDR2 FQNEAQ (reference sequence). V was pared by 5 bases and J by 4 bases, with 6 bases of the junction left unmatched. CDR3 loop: CASSPPGQGYGYTF. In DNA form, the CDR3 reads TGTGCCAGCAGCCCCCCCGGACAGGGCTATGGCTACACCTTC. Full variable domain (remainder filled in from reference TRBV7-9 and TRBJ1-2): DTGVSQNPRHKITKRGQNVTFRCDPISEHNRLYWYRQTLGQGPEFLTYFQNEAQLEKSRLLSDRFSAERPKGSFSTLEIQRTEQGDSAMYLCASSPPGQGYGYTFGSGTRLTVV.

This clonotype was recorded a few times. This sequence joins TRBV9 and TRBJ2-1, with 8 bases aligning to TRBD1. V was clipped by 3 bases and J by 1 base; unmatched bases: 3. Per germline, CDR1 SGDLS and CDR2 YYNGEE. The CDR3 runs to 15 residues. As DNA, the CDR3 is TGTGCCAGCAGCGCTACAGGGGGTTCCTACAATGAGCAGTTCTTC. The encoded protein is CASSATGGSYNEQFF.

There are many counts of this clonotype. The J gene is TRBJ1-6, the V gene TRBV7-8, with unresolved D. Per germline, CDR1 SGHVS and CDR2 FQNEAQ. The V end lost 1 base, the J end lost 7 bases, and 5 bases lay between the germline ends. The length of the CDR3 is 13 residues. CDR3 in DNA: TGTGCCAGCAGCTTAGAAGGGAATTCACCCCTCCACTTT. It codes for CASSLEGNSPLHF.

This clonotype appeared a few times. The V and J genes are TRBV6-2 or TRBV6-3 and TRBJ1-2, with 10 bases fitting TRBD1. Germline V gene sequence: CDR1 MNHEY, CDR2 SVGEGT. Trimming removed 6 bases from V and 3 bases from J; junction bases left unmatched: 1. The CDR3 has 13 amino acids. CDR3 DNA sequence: TGTGCCAGCAGCGGGACAGGGGACTATGGCTACACCTTC. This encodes CASSGTGDYGYTF.

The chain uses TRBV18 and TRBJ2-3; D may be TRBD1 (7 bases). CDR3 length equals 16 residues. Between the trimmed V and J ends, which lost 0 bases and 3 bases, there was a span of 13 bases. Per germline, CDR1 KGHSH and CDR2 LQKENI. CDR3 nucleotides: TGTGCCAGCTCACCACCTGGAGGGGGCGGAACAGATACGCAGTATTTT. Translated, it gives CASSPPGGGGTDTQYF.

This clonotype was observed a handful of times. The DNA for the CDR3 is TGTGCCAGCAGCCCACGGGTCGGCGATATGAACACTGAAGCTTTCTTT. Translation: CASSPRVGDMNTEAFF. This sequence joins TRBV7-9 and TRBJ1-1; no clear D. V dropped 5 bases and J dropped 0 bases, with 16 bases sitting between them. The CDR3 extends over 16 amino acids. Germline CDR1 and CDR2: SEHNR and FQNEAQ (reference sequence).

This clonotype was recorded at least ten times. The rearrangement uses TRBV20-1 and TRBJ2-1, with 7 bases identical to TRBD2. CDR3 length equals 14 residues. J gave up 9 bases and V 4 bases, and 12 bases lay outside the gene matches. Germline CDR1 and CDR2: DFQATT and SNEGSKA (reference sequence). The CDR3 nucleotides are TGCAGTGCTACGGGAGGCTTTCCGGGCAGTGAGCAGTTCTTC. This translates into CSATGGFPGSEQFF.

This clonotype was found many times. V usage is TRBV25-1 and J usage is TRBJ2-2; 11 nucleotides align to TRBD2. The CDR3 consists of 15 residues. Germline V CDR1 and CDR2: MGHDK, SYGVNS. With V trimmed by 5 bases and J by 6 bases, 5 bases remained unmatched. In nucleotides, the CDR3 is TGTGCCAGCAGTTTTAGCGGGGGGGCGCCCGGGGAGCTGTTTTTT. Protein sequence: CASSFSGGAPGELFF.

CDR3 in amino acids: CASARTGLYQETQYF. The CDR3 nucleotides are TGCGCCAGCGCTCGGACAGGTCTGTACCAAGAGACCCAGTACTTC. V and J are TRBV5-1 and TRBJ2-5, with 7 bases fitting TRBD1. J was trimmed by 0 bases and V by 7 bases; bases with no gene match: 9. There are 15 residues in the CDR3. Germline values: CDR1 SGHRS, CDR2 YFSETQ.

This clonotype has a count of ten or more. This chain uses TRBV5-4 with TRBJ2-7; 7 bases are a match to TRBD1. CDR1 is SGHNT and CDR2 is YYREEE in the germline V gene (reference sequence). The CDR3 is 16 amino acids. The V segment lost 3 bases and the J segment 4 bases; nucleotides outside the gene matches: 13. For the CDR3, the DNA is TGTGCCAGCAGCTCGGGCCCCGGGACAGAGAGTTACGAGCAGTACGTC. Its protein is CASSSGPGTESYEQYV.

The CDR3 nucleotides read TGTGCCAGCAGCCAAGTGAGGAGGACCGCAGTAGAGACCCAGTACTTC. Translated: CASSQVRRTAVETQYF. The chain links TRBV14 to TRBJ2-5; the D gene is possibly TRBD2 (5 bases). This CDR3 is built from 16 residues. The germline V and J ends were trimmed by 1 base and 4 bases, with 16 bases remaining between them. The germline gives CDR1 SGHDN, CDR2 FVKESK.

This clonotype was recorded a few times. CDR3 residues: CASSLAPGVDNEQFF. DNA for the CDR3: TGCGCCAGCAGCTTAGCCCCAGGGGTGGACAATGAGCAGTTCTTC. The chain carries TRBV5-1 and TRBJ2-1; a possible D gene is TRBD1 (6 bases). Germline CDR1 reads SGHRS; CDR2 reads YFSETQ. The germline V and J ends were trimmed by 2 bases and 5 bases, with 14 bases remaining between them. The CDR3 is made up of 15 amino acids.

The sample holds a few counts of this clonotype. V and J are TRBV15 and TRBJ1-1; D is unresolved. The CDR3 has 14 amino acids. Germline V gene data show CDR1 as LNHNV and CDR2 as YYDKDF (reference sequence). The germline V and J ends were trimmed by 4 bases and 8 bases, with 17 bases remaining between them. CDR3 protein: CATSTEGIQREAFF. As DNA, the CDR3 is TGTGCCACCAGCACGGAGGGCATACAGAGAGAAGCTTTCTTT.

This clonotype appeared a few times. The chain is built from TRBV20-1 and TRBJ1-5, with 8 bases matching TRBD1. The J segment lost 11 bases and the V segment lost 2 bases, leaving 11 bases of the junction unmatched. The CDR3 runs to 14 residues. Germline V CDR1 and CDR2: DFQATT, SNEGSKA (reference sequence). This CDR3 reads CSARFGTGGWAQHF. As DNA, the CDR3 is TGCAGTGCTAGATTTGGGACAGGAGGTTGGGCCCAGCATTTT.

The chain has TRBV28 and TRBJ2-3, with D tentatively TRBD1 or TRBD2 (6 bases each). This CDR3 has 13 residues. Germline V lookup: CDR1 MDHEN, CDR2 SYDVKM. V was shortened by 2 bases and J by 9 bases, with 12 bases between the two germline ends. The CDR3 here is CASSLGGRATQYF. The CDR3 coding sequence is TGTGCCAGCAGTTTAGGGGGGCGCGCAACGCAGTATTTT.

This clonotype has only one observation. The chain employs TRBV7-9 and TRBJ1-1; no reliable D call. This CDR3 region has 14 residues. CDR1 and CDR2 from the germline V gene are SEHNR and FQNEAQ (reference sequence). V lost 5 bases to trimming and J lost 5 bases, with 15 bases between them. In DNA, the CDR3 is TGTGCCAGCAGCCCTGATGGGAGTCGGACTGAAGCTTTCTTT. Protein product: CASSPDGSRTEAFF.

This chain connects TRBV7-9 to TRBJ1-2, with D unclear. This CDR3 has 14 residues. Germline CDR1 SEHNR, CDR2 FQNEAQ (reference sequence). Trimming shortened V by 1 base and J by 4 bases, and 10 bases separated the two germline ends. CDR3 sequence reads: CASSLEAVSYGYTF. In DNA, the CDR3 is TGTGCCAGCAGCTTAGAGGCCGTGTCCTATGGCTACACCTTC.

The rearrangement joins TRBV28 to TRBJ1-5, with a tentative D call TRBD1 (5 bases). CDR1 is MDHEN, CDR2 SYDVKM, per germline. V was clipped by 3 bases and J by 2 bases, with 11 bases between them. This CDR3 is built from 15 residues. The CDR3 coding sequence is TGTGCCAGCAGTTTCGTAGGGGTTGGCAATCAGCCCCAGCATTTT. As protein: CASSFVGVGNQPQHF.

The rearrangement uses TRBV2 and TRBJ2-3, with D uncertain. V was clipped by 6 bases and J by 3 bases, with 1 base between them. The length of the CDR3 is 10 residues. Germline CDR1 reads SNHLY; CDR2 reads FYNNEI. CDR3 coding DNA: TGTGCCAGCAGGACAGATACGCAGTATTTT. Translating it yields CASRTDTQYF.

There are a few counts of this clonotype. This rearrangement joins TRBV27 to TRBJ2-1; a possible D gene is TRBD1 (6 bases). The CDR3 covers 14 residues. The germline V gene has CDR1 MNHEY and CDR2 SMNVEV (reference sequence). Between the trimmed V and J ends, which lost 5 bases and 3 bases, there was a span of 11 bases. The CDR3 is CASSPGQSYNEQFF. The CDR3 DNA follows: TGTGCCAGCAGTCCTGGACAGAGCTACAATGAGCAGTTCTTC.

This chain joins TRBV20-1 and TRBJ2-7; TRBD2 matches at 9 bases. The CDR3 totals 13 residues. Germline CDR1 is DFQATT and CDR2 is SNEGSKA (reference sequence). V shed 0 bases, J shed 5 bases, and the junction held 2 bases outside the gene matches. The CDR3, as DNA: TGCAGTGCTAGAGAACTAGCGGGCCACGAGCAGTACGTC. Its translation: CSARELAGHEQYV.

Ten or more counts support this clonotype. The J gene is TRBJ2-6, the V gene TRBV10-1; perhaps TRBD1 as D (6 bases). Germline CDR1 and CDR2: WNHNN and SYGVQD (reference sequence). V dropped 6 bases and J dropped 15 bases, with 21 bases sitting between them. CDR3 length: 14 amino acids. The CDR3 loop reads CASSGRAGEQALTF. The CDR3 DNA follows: TGCGCCAGCAGCGGTAGGGCAGGGGAACAGGCCCTGACTTTC.

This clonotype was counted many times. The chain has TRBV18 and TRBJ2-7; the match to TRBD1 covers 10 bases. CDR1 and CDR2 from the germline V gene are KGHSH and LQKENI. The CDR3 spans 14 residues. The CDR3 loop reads CASSPPEWGQGLWV. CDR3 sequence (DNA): TGTGCCAGCTCACCACCTGAATGGGGACAGGGGCTGTGGGTC.

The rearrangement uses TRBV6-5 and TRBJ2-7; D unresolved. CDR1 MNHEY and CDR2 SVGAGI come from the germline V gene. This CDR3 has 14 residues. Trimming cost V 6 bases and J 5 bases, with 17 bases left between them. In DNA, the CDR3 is TGTGCCAGCAGCCTCCTTCTGACGGTCCACGAGCAGTACTTC. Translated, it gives CASSLLLTVHEQYF.

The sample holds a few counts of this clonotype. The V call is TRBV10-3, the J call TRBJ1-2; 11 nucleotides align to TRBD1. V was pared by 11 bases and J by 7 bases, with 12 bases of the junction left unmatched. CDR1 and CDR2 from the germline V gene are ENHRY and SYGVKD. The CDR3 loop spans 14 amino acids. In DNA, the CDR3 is TGTGCCTCCAAGTTTGGACAGGGGGCAGGTGGCTACACCTTC. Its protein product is CASKFGQGAGGYTF.